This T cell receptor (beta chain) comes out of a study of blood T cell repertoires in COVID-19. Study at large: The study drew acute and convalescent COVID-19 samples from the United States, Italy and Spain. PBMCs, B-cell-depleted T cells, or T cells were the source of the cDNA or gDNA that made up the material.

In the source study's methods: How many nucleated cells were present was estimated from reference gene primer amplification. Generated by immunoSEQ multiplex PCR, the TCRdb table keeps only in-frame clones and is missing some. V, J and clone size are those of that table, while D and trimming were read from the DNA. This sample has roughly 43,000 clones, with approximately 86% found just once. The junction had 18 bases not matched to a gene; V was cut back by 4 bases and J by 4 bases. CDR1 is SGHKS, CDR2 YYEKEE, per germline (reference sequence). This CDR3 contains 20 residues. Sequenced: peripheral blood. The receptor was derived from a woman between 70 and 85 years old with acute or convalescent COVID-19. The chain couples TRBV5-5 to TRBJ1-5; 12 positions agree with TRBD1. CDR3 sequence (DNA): TGTGCCAGCAGCATCACCGGGACAGGGGGCGACCCACTCACAAATCAGCCCCAGCATTTT. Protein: CASSITGTGGDPLTNQPQHF.